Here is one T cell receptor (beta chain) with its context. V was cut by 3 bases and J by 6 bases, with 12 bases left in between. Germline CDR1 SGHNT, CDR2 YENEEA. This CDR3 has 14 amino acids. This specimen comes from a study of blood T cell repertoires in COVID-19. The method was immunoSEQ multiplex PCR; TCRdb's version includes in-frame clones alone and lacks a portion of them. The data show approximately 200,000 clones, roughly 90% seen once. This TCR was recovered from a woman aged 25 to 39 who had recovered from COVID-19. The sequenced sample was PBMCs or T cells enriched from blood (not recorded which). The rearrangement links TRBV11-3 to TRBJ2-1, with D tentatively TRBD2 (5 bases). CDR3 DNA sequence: TGTGCCAGCAGCTTCAAGGCCGAGGGCAATGAGCAGTTCTTC. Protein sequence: CASSFKAEGNEQFF. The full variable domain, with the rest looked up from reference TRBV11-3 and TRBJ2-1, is EAGVVQSPRYKIIEKKQPVAFWCNPISGHNTLYWYLQNLGQGPELLIRYENEEAVDDSQLPKDRFSAERLKGVDSTLKIQPAELGDSAVYLCASSFKAEGNEQFFGPGTRLTVL.